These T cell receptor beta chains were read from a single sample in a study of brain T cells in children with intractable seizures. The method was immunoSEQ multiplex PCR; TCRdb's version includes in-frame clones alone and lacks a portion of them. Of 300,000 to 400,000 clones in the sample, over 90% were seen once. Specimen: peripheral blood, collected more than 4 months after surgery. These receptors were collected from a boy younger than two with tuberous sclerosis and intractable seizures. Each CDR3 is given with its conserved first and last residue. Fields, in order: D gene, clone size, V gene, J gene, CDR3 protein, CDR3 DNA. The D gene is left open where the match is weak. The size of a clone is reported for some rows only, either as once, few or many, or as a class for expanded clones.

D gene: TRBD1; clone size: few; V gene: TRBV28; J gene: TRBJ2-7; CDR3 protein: CASSLGQRTSPHYEQYF; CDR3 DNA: TGTGCCAGCAGTTTGGGACAGAGGACATCCCCACACTACGAGCAGTACTTC
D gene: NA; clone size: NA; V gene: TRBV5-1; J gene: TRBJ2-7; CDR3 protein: CASSSGTWGYEQYF; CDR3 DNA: TGCGCCAGCAGCTCCGGGACTTGGGGCTACGAGCAGTACTTC
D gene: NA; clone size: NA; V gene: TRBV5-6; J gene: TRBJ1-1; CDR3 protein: CASSLGVRDTEAFF; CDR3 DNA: TGTGCCAGCAGCTTGGGTGTCCGCGACACTGAAGCTTTCTTT
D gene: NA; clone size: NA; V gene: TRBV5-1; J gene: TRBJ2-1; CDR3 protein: CASNLGSGVGSYNEQFF; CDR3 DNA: TGCGCCAGCAACTTGGGGTCGGGGGTAGGGTCCTACAATGAGCAGTTCTTC
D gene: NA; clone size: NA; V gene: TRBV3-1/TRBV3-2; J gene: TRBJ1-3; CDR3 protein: CASSPIGSTAGNTIYF; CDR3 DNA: TGTGCCAGCAGCCCGATAGGATCGACAGCTGGAAACACCATATATTTT
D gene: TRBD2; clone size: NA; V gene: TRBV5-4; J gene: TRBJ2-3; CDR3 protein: CASSLSSGGADTQYF; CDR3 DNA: TGTGCCAGCAGCTTGAGTAGCGGGGGGGCTGATACGCAGTATTTT
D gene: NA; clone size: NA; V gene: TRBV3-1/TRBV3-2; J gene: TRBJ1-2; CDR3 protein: CASRIQCKSYTF; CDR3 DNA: TGTGCCAGCAGGATCCAGTGTAAGAGCTACACCTTC
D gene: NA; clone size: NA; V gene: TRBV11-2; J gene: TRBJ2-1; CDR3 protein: CASSLEAPSIPDEQFF; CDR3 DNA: TGTGCCAGCAGCTTAGAAGCCCCCTCCATTCCGGATGAGCAGTTCTTC
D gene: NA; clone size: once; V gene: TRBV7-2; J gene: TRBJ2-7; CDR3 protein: CASSLGSHYEQYF; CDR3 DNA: TGTGCCAGCAGCTTAGGGAGTCACTACGAGCAGTACTTC
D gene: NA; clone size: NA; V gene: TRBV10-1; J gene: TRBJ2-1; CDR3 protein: CATPPSSYNEQFF; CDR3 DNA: TGCGCCACCCCCCCCAGCTCCTACAATGAGCAGTTCTTC
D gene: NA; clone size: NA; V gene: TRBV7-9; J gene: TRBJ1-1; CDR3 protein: CASSRPPVAEAFF; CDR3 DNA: TGTGCCAGCAGCAGGCCGCCAGTGGCTGAAGCTTTCTTT
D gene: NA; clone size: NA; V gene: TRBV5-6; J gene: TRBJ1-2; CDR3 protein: CASSLVGSVDGYTF; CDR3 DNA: TGTGCCAGCAGCTTGGTGGGGTCGGTCGACGGCTACACCTTC
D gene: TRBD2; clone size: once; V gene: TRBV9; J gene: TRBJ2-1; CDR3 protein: CASSVVGGRAWNEQFF; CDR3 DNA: TGTGCCAGCAGCGTAGTGGGCGGGAGGGCTTGGAATGAGCAGTTCTTC
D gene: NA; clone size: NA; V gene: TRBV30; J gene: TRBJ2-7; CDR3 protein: CAWSVRGRLTYEQYF; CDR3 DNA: TGTGCCTGGAGTGTAAGGGGACGGCTGACCTACGAGCAGTACTTC
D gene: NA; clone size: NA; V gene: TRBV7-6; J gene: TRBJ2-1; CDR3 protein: CASSLDGWGSSYNEQFF; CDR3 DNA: TGTGCCAGCAGCTTAGATGGTTGGGGATCCTCCTACAATGAGCAGTTCTTC
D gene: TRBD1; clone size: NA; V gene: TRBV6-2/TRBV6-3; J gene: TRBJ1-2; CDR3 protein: CASSLPGQRHYGYTF; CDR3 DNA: TGTGCCAGCAGCCTACCGGGACAGAGGCACTATGGCTACACCTTC
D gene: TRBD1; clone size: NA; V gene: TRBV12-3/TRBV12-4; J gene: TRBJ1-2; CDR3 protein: CASRAGTEYGYTF; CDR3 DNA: TGTGCCAGCAGGGCCGGGACAGAATATGGCTACACCTTC
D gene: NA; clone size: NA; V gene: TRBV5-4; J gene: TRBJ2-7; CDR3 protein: CASSLEEGPEQYF; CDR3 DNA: TGTGCCAGCAGCTTGGAAGAGGGGCCCGAGCAGTACTTC
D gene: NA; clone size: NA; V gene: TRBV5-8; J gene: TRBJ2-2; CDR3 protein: CASSLEVVSQTGELFF; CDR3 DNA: TGTGCCAGCAGCTTGGAGGTCGTCAGCCAGACCGGGGAGCTGTTTTTT
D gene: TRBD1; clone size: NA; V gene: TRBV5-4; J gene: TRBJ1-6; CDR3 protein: CASSLAQGAPTSSPLHF; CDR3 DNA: TGTGCCAGCAGCTTAGCACAGGGGGCACCCACCAGTTCACCCCTCCACTTT
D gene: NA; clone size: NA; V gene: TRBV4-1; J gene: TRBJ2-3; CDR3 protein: CASSQVSASTDTQYF; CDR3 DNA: TGCGCCAGCAGCCAAGTTTCTGCTAGCACAGATACGCAGTATTTT
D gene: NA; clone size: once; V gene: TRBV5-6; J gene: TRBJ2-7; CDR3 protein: CASSLRDEQYF; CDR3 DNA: TGTGCCAGCAGCTTGCGGGACGAGCAGTACTTC
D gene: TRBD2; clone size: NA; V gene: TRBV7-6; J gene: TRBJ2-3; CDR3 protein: CASSLFPSGSGDTQYF; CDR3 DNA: TGTGCCAGCAGCTTATTTCCTAGCGGGAGTGGGGATACGCAGTATTTT
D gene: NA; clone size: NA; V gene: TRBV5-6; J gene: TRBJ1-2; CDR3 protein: CASSLTSYGYTF; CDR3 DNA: TGTGCCAGCAGCTTGACCAGCTATGGCTACACCTTC
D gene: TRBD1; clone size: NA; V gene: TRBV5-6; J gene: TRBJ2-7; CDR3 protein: CASSTPLQGYEQYF; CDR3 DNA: TGTGCCAGCAGCACTCCACTACAGGGGTACGAGCAGTACTTC
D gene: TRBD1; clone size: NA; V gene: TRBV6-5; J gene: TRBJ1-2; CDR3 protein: CASSYTGGYGYTF; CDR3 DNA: TGTGCCAGCAGTTACACAGGGGGCTATGGCTACACCTTC
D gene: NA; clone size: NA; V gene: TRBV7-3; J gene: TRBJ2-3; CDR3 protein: CASSLPVTGTDTQYF; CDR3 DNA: TGTGCCAGCAGCTTACCAGTGACGGGTACAGATACGCAGTATTTT
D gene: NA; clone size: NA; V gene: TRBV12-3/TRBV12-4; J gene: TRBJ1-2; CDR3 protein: CASSSMDAYGYTF; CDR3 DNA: TGTGCCAGCAGTTCAATGGACGCGTATGGCTACACCTTC
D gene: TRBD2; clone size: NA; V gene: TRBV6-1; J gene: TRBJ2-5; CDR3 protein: CASSDPGTSIQETQYF; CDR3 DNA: TGTGCCAGCAGTGATCCCGGGACTAGTATTCAAGAGACCCAGTACTTC
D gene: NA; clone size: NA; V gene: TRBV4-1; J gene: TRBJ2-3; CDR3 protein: CASSQFPGGGTDTQYF; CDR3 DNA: TGCGCCAGCAGCCAATTCCCCGGGGGCGGGACAGATACGCAGTATTTT
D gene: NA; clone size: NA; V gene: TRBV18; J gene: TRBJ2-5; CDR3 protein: CASSPTHPGWETQYF; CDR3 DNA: TGTGCCAGCTCACCCACGCACCCCGGGTGGGAGACCCAGTACTTC
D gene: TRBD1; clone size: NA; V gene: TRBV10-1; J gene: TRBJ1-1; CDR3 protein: CASSESDRVGTEAFF; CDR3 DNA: TGCGCCAGCAGTGAGTCGGACAGGGTGGGCACTGAAGCTTTCTTT
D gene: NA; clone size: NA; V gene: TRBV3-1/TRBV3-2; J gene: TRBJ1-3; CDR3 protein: CASSRRDPNSNTIYF; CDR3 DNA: TGTGCCAGCAGCCGACGGGACCCCAACAGTAACACCATATATTTT
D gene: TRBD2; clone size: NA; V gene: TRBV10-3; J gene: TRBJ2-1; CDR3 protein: CAIRSGTSGPEGPNEQFF; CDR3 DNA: TGTGCCATCAGGTCCGGGACTAGCGGGCCCGAGGGACCCAATGAGCAGTTCTTC
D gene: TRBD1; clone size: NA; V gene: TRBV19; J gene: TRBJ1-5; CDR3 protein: CASSIGDSFRPNQPQHF; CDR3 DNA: TGTGCCAGTAGTATAGGGGACAGTTTTAGGCCCAATCAGCCCCAGCATTTT
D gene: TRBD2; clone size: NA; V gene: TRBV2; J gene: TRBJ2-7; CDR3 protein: CASSESGRVSSYEQYF; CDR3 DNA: TGTGCCAGCAGTGAATCTGGGAGGGTCAGCTCCTACGAGCAGTACTTC
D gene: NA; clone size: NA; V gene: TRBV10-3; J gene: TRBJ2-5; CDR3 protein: CAISAQGDQETQYF; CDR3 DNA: TGTGCCATCAGTGCGCAAGGGGACCAAGAGACCCAGTACTTC